These 10 T cell receptor beta chains were sequenced from one sample in a study of blood T cell repertoires in COVID-19. Clones were sequenced by immunoSEQ multiplex PCR, and TCRdb holds only the in-frame ones, with some missing. Among 75,000 to 100,000 clones listed, around 82% were seen once. The sample consisted of peripheral blood. The receptors were sampled from a human donor in a cohort sampled during active COVID-19.

The chain carries TRBV10-3 and TRBJ2-2; 14 bases agree with TRBD2. The germline gives CDR1 ENHRY, CDR2 SYGVKD. Trimming cost V 6 bases and J 3 bases; bases outside gene matches: 6. This CDR3 contains 17 residues. The CDR3 DNA is TGTGCCATCAGAACGACTAGCGGGGGGGCTCACACCGGGGAGCTGTTTTTT. Translation gives CAIRTTSGGAHTGELFF.

V and J are TRBV30 and TRBJ2-7, with D possibly TRBD2 on 5 matching bases. Trimming shortened V by 5 bases and J by 2 bases, and 10 bases separated the two germline ends. The CDR3 totals 12 residues. The germline CDR1 and CDR2 sequences are GTSNPN and SVGIG (reference sequence). The CDR3 protein is CAWLWRTYEQYF. DNA of the CDR3: TGTGCCTGGTTGTGGAGGACCTACGAGCAGTACTTC.

The CDR3 here is CAIGTTSAGTGYNEQFF. The CDR3 nucleotides read TGTGCCATCGGGACCACCTCTGCTGGGACAGGGTACAATGAGCAGTTCTTC. The V gene is TRBV10-3, the J gene TRBJ2-1; 9 positions agree with TRBD1. Germline loops: CDR1 ENHRY, CDR2 SYGVKD. The CDR3 is made up of 17 amino acids. Trimming took 8 bases from V and 4 from J; bases not matched to a gene: 15.

This clone was counted between two and nine times. This chain links TRBV7-3 with TRBJ1-1, with D unresolved. The CDR3 spans 13 residues. Germline V CDR1 and CDR2: SGHTA, FQGTGA. V gave up 1 base and J gave up 1 base, with 4 bases separating them. The CDR3 DNA sequence: TGTGCCAGCAGCTTAATCTCGAACACTGAAGCTTTCTTT. Amino acids: CASSLISNTEAFF.

J is TRBJ2-7 and V is TRBV4-1; D gene uncertain. V lost 0 bases to trimming and J lost 0 bases, with 9 bases between them. Germline lookup yields CDR1 MGHRA and CDR2 YSYEKL. The CDR3 length is 15 residues. CDR3: CASSQDRRSSYEQYF. CDR3 sequence (DNA): TGCGCCAGCAGCCAAGATCGGAGAAGCTCCTACGAGCAGTACTTC.

The V and J genes are TRBV12-3 or TRBV12-4 and TRBJ1-2; TRBD1 matches at 8 bases. J gave up 9 bases and V 2 bases, and 5 bases lay outside the gene matches. This CDR3 contains 13 residues. DNA of the CDR3: TGTGCCAGCAGTTTAATGACAGGGGAGCGCTACACCTTC. Translating gives CASSLMTGERYTF.

The chain joins TRBV21-1 to TRBJ2-2; the table's D call TRBD1 went unverified against the DNA. TRBV21-1 is deemed a pseudogene. This CDR3 spans 17 amino acids. The CDR3 bases are TGTGCCAGCAGCAAACGGGACAGTCCGATGTCAATCGGGGAGCTGTTTTTT. Translated: CASSKRDSPMSIGELFF.

This rearrangement joins TRBV2 to TRBJ1-6, with D possibly matching TRBD1 (6 bases). The CDR3 spans 16 residues. Deletions cut 6 bases from V and 7 bases from J, with 19 bases between. The germline V gene encodes CDR1 SNHLY and CDR2 FYNNEI. CDR3 DNA: TGTGCCAGCAGGAAAGGGGGGGTTCTCAGAAATTCACCCCTCCACTTT. Residues: CASRKGGVLRNSPLHF.

J is TRBJ2-1 and V is TRBV28; possible D gene TRBD1, 6 bases. Germline-derived CDR1 and CDR2 are MDHEN and SYDVKM. Trimming left V 5 bases short and J 0 bases short, with 14 bases between. This CDR3 has 16 residues. The CDR3 protein is CASSGNRDNSYNEQFF. CDR3 DNA sequence: TGTGCCAGCAGTGGCAACCGGGACAACTCCTACAATGAGCAGTTCTTC.

The rearrangement links TRBV7-9 to TRBJ1-1, with TRBD1 matching 7 bases. Trimming cost V 5 bases and J 8 bases; bases outside gene matches: 5. The CDR3 is 12 residues long. The germline V gene encodes CDR1 SEHNR and CDR2 FQNEAQ (reference sequence). The CDR3 bases are TGTGCCAGCAGCCGGACAGGACAGGAAGCTTTCTTT. It is translated as CASSRTGQEAFF. The full variable domain, completed using reference TRBV7-9 and TRBJ1-1, is DTGVSQNPRHKITKRGQNVTFRCDPISEHNRLYWYRQTLGQGPEFLTYFQNEAQLEKSRLLSDRFSAERPKGSFSTLEIQRTEQGDSAMYLCASSRTGQEAFFGQGTRLTVV.